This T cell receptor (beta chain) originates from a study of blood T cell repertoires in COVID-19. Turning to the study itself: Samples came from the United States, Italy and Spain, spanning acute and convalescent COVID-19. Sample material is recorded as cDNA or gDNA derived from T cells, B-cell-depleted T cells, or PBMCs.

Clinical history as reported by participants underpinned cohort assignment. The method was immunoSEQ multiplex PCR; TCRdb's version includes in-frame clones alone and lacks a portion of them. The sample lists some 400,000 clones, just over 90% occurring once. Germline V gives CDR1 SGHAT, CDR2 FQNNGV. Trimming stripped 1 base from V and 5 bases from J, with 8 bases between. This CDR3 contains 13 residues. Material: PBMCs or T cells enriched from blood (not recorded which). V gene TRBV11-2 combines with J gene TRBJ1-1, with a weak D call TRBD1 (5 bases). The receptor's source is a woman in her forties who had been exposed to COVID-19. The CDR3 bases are TGTGCCAGCAGCTTAGTAGGGGTGACTGAAGCTTTCTTT. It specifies CASSLVGVTEAFF.